This T cell receptor beta chain was captured by sequencing in a study of blood T cell repertoires in COVID-19. Data came from immunoSEQ multiplex PCR; TCRdb stores just in-frame clones and leaves some out. The data hold 220,000 or so clones, with about four fifths observed a single time. This clone has a single count. V shed 8 bases and J 0 bases; nucleotides not matched to a gene: 4. CDR3 length: 13 amino acids. In germline, CDR1 is ENHRY, CDR2 SYGVKD. This sequence was found in a woman in her fifties or sixties with acute or convalescent COVID-19. Sequenced input: peripheral blood. The chain employs TRBV10-3 and TRBJ2-7, with 7 bases matching TRBD1. The CDR3 region is CAIATGLSYEQYF. The CDR3 bases are TGTGCCATCGCGACAGGGCTCTCCTACGAGCAGTACTTC.